This TCR beta chain was identified in a study of glioma-infiltrating T cells (dated by TCRdb to the mid-2010s). Concerning the study at large: TCR alpha- and beta-chain repertoires were sequenced from glioma tissue, non-neoplastic brain tissue and matched peripheral blood mononuclear cells. Each tissue-infiltrating repertoire was compared with the same patient's peripheral blood repertoire to measure divergence between tissue and blood T-cell populations. Three low-grade glioma patients, several primary glioblastoma patients and three non-glioma patients contributing non-neoplastic brain tissue were included in the paired cohort.

Points the paper makes about the study in general: Group comparisons rested on small numbers: three non-neoplastic, three low-grade glioma and fewer than 10 glioblastoma patients. Only a very small number of CDR3 sequences turned up in both tissue and blood, a result put down to high CDR3 diversity combined with limited sampling. VJ-independent divergence between tissue and blood was found to be below expectation in non-neoplastic patients but above expectation in all gliomas, particularly low-grade gliomas.

This clonotype is labeled medium-sized (0.01 to 0.1%). Its recognized antigen is unknown. The input lacks base qualities; no much larger clone sits a single base away. TCR alpha and beta CDR3 regions were amplified with the iRepertoire nested amplicon-rescue multiplex PCR (arm-PCR) platform from RNA. One-step reverse transcription and amplification used about 90-450 ng of tissue mRNA or PBMC total RNA as input. Following bead purification, Illumina adapters were added by a secondary multiplex PCR, and the libraries were gel-purified between 200 and 400 bp. Libraries carried internal 6-nucleotide barcodes used for demultiplexing. Sequencing of libraries was performed on an Illumina MiSeq with 2x220 or 2x250 nucleotide paired-end reads. On the study's bioinformatics: Paired reads were merged with FLASH 1.2.11 and aligned to the GRCh37 human genome with BWA-MEM before extracting TRA and TRB reads. V and J assignment used an IMGT-derived reference of cassette sequences and CDR3 motifs that included pseudogenes. Reads were translated in three frames, and productive CDR3s were defined as those with a C...FGXG motif and no stop codons. A clonotype was defined as a unique combination of a V-J cassette pair and a CDR3 amino acid sequence. Hamming distance filtering was applied to reads, with thresholds set by the sequence error rate of each sample in mapped regions. TCRdb applied fastp at Q25 and MiXCR to the public reads, then kept only in-frame beta chains. Every entry covers one CDR3 protein and lists the most common genes and DNA from its rows. The V and J calls and clone size come from TCRdb's table, not from the authors' own analysis. This sample is represented by fewer than 11,000 distinct CDR3 sequences; about three fifths of them were singletons. The biggest ten clones account for more than 20% of the sample.

V is cut by 6 bases and J by 1 base, and the space between the germline ends is 20 bases. From cysteine to phenylalanine, the CDR3 is 16 amino acids long. Left in the record is the CDR3 DNA by itself, 48 bases read in frame from the first base. Looking up the germline V gene (reference sequence) yields CDR1 DFQATT and CDR2 SNEGSKA. The rearranged segments are TRBV20-1 and TRBJ2-3; D gene: possibly TRBD1, on 6 matching bases. This TCR was recovered from a human donor with low-grade glioma or glioblastoma, undergoing nonglioma brain surgery, or in good health (not recorded which). Specimen: glioma tissue, nonneoplastic brain tissue, or PBMCs (not recorded which). Here is the DNA: TGCAGTGCCCAAGCCGTATACAGGGTAGGCACAGATACGCAGTATTTT. This codes for CSAQAVYRVGTDTQYF.